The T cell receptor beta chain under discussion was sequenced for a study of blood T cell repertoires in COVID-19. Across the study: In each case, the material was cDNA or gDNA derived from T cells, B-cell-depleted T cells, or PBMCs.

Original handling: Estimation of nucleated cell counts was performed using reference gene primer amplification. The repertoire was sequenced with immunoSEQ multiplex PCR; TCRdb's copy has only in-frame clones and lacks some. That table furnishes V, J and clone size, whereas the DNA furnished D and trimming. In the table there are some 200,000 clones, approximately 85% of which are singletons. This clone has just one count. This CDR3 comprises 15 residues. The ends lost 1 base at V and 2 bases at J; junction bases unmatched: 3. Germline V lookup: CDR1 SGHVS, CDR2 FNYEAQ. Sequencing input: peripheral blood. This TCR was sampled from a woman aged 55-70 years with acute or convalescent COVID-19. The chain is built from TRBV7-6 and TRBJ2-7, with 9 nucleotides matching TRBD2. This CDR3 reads CASSLGAGGPYEQYF. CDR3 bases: TGTGCCAGCAGCTTAGGGGCGGGAGGGCCCTACGAGCAGTACTTC.